This TCR beta chain stems from a study of T-cell reconstitution after alpha-beta-depleted transplantation in children. Overall study results and limits: Most T-cell counts and diversity one year after the transplant came from T cells that were newly produced.

On this clonotype itself: Its matching antigen is unknown.

There are 14 residues in the CDR3. Trimming left V 7 bases short and J 2 bases short, with 14 bases between. Germline values: CDR1 MNHEY, CDR2 SVGEGT. The TCRbeta library incorporated unique molecular identifiers. One entry per CDR3 protein, called by TCRdb with MiXCR from the PCR reads. The data contain around 94,000 distinct CDR3 sequences, 7.5% to 9% of them seen just once; the ten biggest clones take up around 15%. This specimen was PBMCs, taken before TCRalphabeta/CD19-depleted stem cell transplant. This sequence was found in a boy younger than 10 with acute lymphoblastic leukemia, due to receive a stem cell transplant. The chain links TRBV6-2 or TRBV6-3 to TRBJ2-5, with unresolved D. CDR3 in DNA: TGTGCCAGCAACAAAGGGAACAGACAAGAGACCCAGTACTTC. Translating gives CASNKGNRQETQYF.